The 8 T cell receptor beta chains in this list originate from one sample, sequenced in a study of a mutant IDH1 vaccine in newly diagnosed glioma. Profiled with immunoSEQ multiplex PCR; TCRdb holds only in-frame clones, not every one. The data show around 82,000 clones, with approximately 80% seen just once and around 5% held by the top ten. As to time point: baseline, week 1 (first vaccination visit). Described treatment: pre-vaccination baseline after standard-of-care therapy. Sample: PBMCs, taken from a glioma patient treated with radiotherapy, temozolomide or both. Receptors originate from a man aged 40-50 years with glioma. Some clones in this sample may be carry-over from other donors' samples.

The rearrangement joins TRBV4-1 to TRBJ1-2; 7 bases agree with TRBD1. CDR3 size: 16 residues. Germline values: CDR1 MGHRA, CDR2 YSYEKL. J gave up 4 bases and V 1 base, and 9 bases lay outside the gene matches. CDR3 region: CASSQAGTAPFYGYTF. The CDR3 DNA is TGCGCCAGCAGCCAAGCTGGGACAGCCCCCTTCTATGGCTACACCTTC.

The chain has TRBV13 and TRBJ2-3, with D hard to call. This CDR3 contains 11 residues. Trimming left V 4 bases short and J 2 bases short, with 1 base between. Germline CDR1 PRHDT, CDR2 FYEKMQ (reference sequence). The CDR3 DNA reads as TGTGCCAGCAGCTACACAGATACGCAGTATTTT. It codes for CASSYTDTQYF.

The chain combines TRBV6-4 with TRBJ1-5, with no clear D. The CDR3 runs to 13 residues. V lost 5 bases to trimming and J lost 6 bases, with 11 bases between them. Germline CDR1 and CDR2: MRHNA and SNTAGT. CDR3 in amino acids: CASSTGPGQPQHF. CDR3 nucleotide sequence: TGTGCCAGCAGTACGGGCCCTGGTCAGCCCCAGCATTTT.

This chain connects TRBV29-1 to TRBJ2-3, with 8 bases fitting TRBD1. The V and J ends lost 5 bases and 0 bases, in that order; junction bases with no gene match: 10. Germline-derived CDR1 and CDR2 are SQVTM and ANQGSEA. The CDR3 consists of 16 residues. DNA of the CDR3: TGCAGCGTTCCTTCACCAGGGGGCACTAGCACAGATACGCAGTATTTT. Residues: CSVPSPGGTSTDTQYF.

This chain joins TRBV4-1 and TRBJ2-7, with D possibly matching TRBD2 (6 bases). Germline V gene sequence: CDR1 MGHRA, CDR2 YSYEKL. The CDR3 covers 14 residues. With 0 bases removed from V and 3 bases from J, the gap between germline ends came to 9 bases. The chain's CDR3 is CASSQDWGDYEQYF. The DNA for the CDR3 is TGCGCCAGCAGCCAAGATTGGGGGGACTACGAGCAGTACTTC.

The V gene is TRBV2, the J gene TRBJ2-3; 9 positions agree with TRBD1. Germline V gene data show CDR1 as SNHLY and CDR2 as FYNNEI. The CDR3 consists of 15 residues. The V segment lost 7 bases and the J segment 4 bases; nucleotides outside the gene matches: 9. Here the CDR3 DNA reads TGTGCCAGCACTACAGACAGGGGGGGTGCAGATACGCAGTATTTT. Amino acids: CASTTDRGGADTQYF.

V usage is TRBV5-1 and J usage is TRBJ2-1; 11 bases match TRBD2. The CDR3 has 16 amino acids. Germline V gene sequence: CDR1 SGHRS, CDR2 YFSETQ. V shed 0 bases and J 3 bases; nucleotides not matched to a gene: 2. The CDR3 spells CASSLDSGGVYNEQFF. The CDR3 DNA follows: TGCGCCAGCAGCTTGGATAGCGGGGGGGTCTACAATGAGCAGTTCTTC.

V is TRBV5-1 and J is TRBJ2-5; 8 nucleotides match TRBD1. The junction had 4 bases not matched to a gene; V was cut back by 4 bases and J by 2 bases. This CDR3 contains 14 residues. The germline CDR1 and CDR2 sequences are SGHRS and YFSETQ. In DNA, the CDR3 is TGCGCCAGCAGCCAACAGGGGGTACAAGAGACCCAGTACTTC. Translating it yields CASSQQGVQETQYF.